This TCR beta chain came from a study of blood T cell repertoires in COVID-19. The overall study: From T cells, B-cell-depleted T cells, or PBMCs came the material, which was cDNA or gDNA.

Trimming removed 4 bases at V and 3 bases at J, with 9 bases between. CDR1 and CDR2 (germline): MDHEN, SYDVKM. The CDR3 runs to 14 residues. Participant-reported clinical history was the basis for cohort assignment. Cohort 3 recovered donors had two negative PCRs, clearance, or symptom resolution. Methods used by the authors: For nucleated cells, counts were estimated from reference gene primer amplification. Using immunoSEQ multiplex PCR, the repertoire was profiled, and TCRdb retains in-frame clones only, with some absent. D and trimming were read from the DNA, whereas the V and J calls and clone size are those reported in that table. The sample lists 150,000 to 200,000 clones, about 83% occurring once.

The receptor's source is a woman in her twenties or thirties who had recovered from COVID-19. Sequences were obtained from PBMCs or T cells enriched from blood (not recorded which). The chain joins TRBV28 to TRBJ1-4, with D possibly being TRBD1 (5 bases). CDR3 bases: TGTGCCAGCAGTTGGGGGGGGTCTAATGAAAAACTGTTTTTT. Its translation: CASSWGGSNEKLFF.